There are many counts of the clone carrying this TCR beta chain. What it binds is unknown. This entry comes from a study of T cells in Graves' hyperthyroidism and ophthalmopathy. About the study: Peripheral blood was secured at the point of initial diagnosis, before any treatment.

Study observations and caveats: The model made its ophthalmopathy prediction, and onset followed a median approximately 6 months later.

Stable hyperthyroidism: no ophthalmopathy progression over 18 months of follow-up. Every diagnosis used clinical symptoms, serum thyroxine and TRAb, thyroid ultrasound and orbital computed tomography. V shed 0 bases, J shed 5 bases, and the junction held 4 bases outside the gene matches. This CDR3 contains 15 residues. Germline V CDR1 and CDR2: SGHRS, YFSETQ. Researchers took RNA transcripts and amplified the TCR beta CDR3 regions from them. Carried out on the TCR CDR3, a first-round RT-PCR used the HTBI primer set. TCRdb called the multiplex PCR reads again in MiXCR, with one record for every CDR3 protein. In the table there are around 200,000 distinct CDR3 sequences, about a sixth of which are singletons.

The V call is TRBV5-1, the J call TRBJ2-1, with 8 bases that match TRBD2. Sequenced input: blood. The clonotype was recovered from a man in his forties with Graves' hyperthyroidism. Here the CDR3 DNA reads TGCGCCAGCAGCTTGGAGAGCGGGGGCCACAATGAGCAGTTCTTC. Translated: CASSLESGGHNEQFF.